Below are 20 T cell receptor beta chains sequenced from a single sample in a study of CD4 T cells in relation to SARS-CoV-2 and coronaviruses. The antigens these receptors bind are not known. Profiled with immunoSEQ multiplex PCR; TCRdb holds only in-frame clones, not every one. The sample has about 36,000 clones; 77% are singletons. Sequenced: memory CD4+ T cells from PBMCs, cultured in vitro. All receptors derive from an adult with COVID-19.

The J gene is TRBJ2-5, the V gene TRBV7-9; 7 nucleotides align to TRBD1. V gave up 5 bases and J gave up 5 bases; unmatched junction bases: 11. Germline CDR1 and CDR2: SEHNR and FQNEAQ (reference sequence). The CDR3 has 15 residues. Here the CDR3 reads CASSQLGQPRETQYF. CDR3 DNA: TGTGCCAGCAGCCAACTGGGACAGCCAAGGGAGACCCAGTACTTC.

This clone came up once. The genes are TRBV18 and TRBJ2-7; possibly TRBD1 for D (6 bases). The V gene lost 3 bases and the J gene lost 7 bases, with 19 bases spanning the gap. The V gene's germline CDR1 is KGHSH and CDR2 LQKENI. This CDR3 region has 15 residues. DNA of the CDR3: TGTGCCAGCTCACCCGGGACATCCGGGCCGGGGGAGCAGTACTTC. Amino acids: CASSPGTSGPGEQYF.

This clone appeared a few times. For the CDR3, the DNA is TGTGCCTGGACGAGGGACAGGCCCTATGGCTACACCTTC. Amino acids: CAWTRDRPYGYTF. The rearrangement uses TRBV30 and TRBJ1-2; 8 nucleotides match TRBD1. V dropped 4 bases and J dropped 4; count of bases not matched to a gene: 5. Looked up from germline, CDR1 is GTSNPN and CDR2 is SVGIG (reference sequence). The CDR3 extends over 13 amino acids. The entire variable domain, with the rest obtained from reference TRBV30 and TRBJ1-2, is as follows: SQTIHQWPATLVQPVGSPLSLECTVEGTSNPNLYWYRQAAGRGLQLLFYSVGIGQISSEVPQNLSASRPQDRQFILSSKKLLLSDSGFYLCAWTRDRPYGYTFGSGTRLTVV.

This sequence joins TRBV3-1 (or the pseudogene TRBV3-2) and TRBJ1-1, with 7 bases identical to TRBD1. Germline CDR1 is LGHDT and CDR2 is YNNKEL (reference sequence). V lost 4 bases, J lost 3 bases, and 8 bases stayed unmatched. CDR3 size: 15 residues. This chain's CDR3 is CASSPGGTAHTEAFF. The CDR3 region has the DNA TGTGCCAGCAGCCCTGGAGGGACAGCACACACTGAAGCTTTCTTT.

In regard to this clone: An end of the junction does not agree with germline; a read error may underlie this. V gene TRBV3-1 (or the pseudogene TRBV3-2) combines with J gene TRBJ1-2; weak D call: TRBD1 (5 bases). Germline values: CDR1 LGHDT, CDR2 YNNKEL (reference sequence). CDR3 length: 13 residues. The CDR3 here is CASSQRDGTGCSF. The CDR3 DNA is TGTGCCAGCAGCCAACGGGACGGAACAGGATGTTCCTTC.

This clone was recorded once. V and J are TRBV5-1 and TRBJ2-5, with D unclear. The CDR3 runs to 14 residues. Looked up from germline, CDR1 is SGHRS and CDR2 is YFSETQ. V was pared by 1 base and J by 3 bases, with 10 bases between. The CDR3 protein is CASSLSQAEETQYF. In DNA form, the CDR3 reads TGCGCCAGCAGCTTGTCTCAGGCCGAAGAGACCCAGTACTTC.

The chain joins TRBV10-3 to TRBJ2-5; possibly TRBD2 for D (7 bases). This CDR3 is 12 amino acids long. Trimming removed 5 bases from V and 5 bases from J, with 9 bases in between. The germline gives CDR1 ENHRY, CDR2 SYGVKD. The CDR3 loop is CAISKGGETQYF. For the CDR3, the DNA is TGTGCCATCAGTAAGGGGGGGGAGACCCAGTACTTC.

The rearrangement links TRBV10-3 to TRBJ2-1; tentative D call: TRBD2 (6 bases). The CDR3 sequence is 13 residues long. Germline V gene sequence: CDR1 ENHRY, CDR2 SYGVKD. The V end was cut by 3 bases, the J end by 10 bases, with 13 bases between. The CDR3 DNA sequence: TGTGCCATCAGTGACCGGGACTCCAAGGAGCAGTTCTTC. Protein: CAISDRDSKEQFF.

CDR3 sequence reads: CASSQHSGRARLYNEQFF. Written as DNA, the CDR3 is TGCGCCAGCAGCCAACATAGCGGGAGGGCTAGGTTATACAATGAGCAGTTCTTC. The rearrangement joins TRBV4-1 to TRBJ2-1, with 11 bases that match TRBD2. Trimming cost V 2 bases and J 4 bases; bases outside gene matches: 10. Germline CDR1 MGHRA, CDR2 YSYEKL. This CDR3 contains 18 residues.

The rearrangement joins TRBV19 to TRBJ2-1, with 8 bases matching TRBD2. This CDR3 has 15 amino acids. Per germline, CDR1 LNHDA and CDR2 SQIVND (reference sequence). Losses at the gene ends were 3 bases for V and 8 bases for J; bases not matched to a gene: 9. CDR3 in DNA: TGTGCCAGTAGTATTTCTAGCGGGTGGGGCGATGAGCAGTTCTTC. This gives the protein CASSISSGWGDEQFF.

The J gene is TRBJ2-7, the V gene TRBV3-1 (or the pseudogene TRBV3-2), with D possibly matching TRBD2 (6 bases). V lost 1 base and J 6 bases, leaving 7 bases between the germline ends. Germline V lookup: CDR1 LGHDT, CDR2 YNNKEL (reference sequence). This CDR3 contains 12 residues. CDR3 amino acids: CASSQARGEQYF. CDR3 DNA: TGTGCCAGCAGCCAAGCGCGGGGCGAGCAGTACTTC.

This rearrangement joins TRBV19 to TRBJ2-3; 7 nucleotides match TRBD1. Unmatched junction bases numbered 5, after V lost 0 bases and J lost 5 bases. The CDR3 covers 15 residues. In germline, CDR1 is LNHDA, CDR2 SQIVND (reference sequence). The CDR3 loop reads CASSIETGRKDTQYF. CDR3 nucleotides: TGTGCCAGTAGTATAGAGACAGGGCGAAAAGATACGCAGTATTTT.

For this clone: Other DNA sequences from this sample encode an identical CDR3 as well. The chain recombines TRBV12-3 or TRBV12-4 with TRBJ2-5, with D unclear. The CDR3 length is 11 residues. Between the trimmed V and J ends, which lost 6 bases and 3 bases, there was a span of 5 bases. The CDR3 region is CASSQKETQYF. The DNA for the CDR3 is TGTGCCAGCAGCCAAAAAGAGACCCAGTACTTC.

This sequence joins TRBV28 and TRBJ2-7; tentatively, D is TRBD2 (5 bases). The CDR3 consists of 13 residues. The germline CDR1 and CDR2 sequences are MDHEN and SYDVKM. Trimming took 3 bases from V and 2 from J, leaving 8 bases between them. CDR3 nucleotide sequence: TGTGCCAGCAGTTTGTCTAGCCCCTACGAGCAGTACTTC. It specifies CASSLSSPYEQYF.

V is TRBV12-1 and J is TRBJ1-5; the D call TRBD1 from the table was never checked on the DNA. TRBV12-1 is a known pseudogene. CDR3 length: 15 amino acids. CDR3 nucleotide sequence: TGTGCCAGCAGCTCAGGACAGGGGCTCGATCAGCCCCAGCATTTT. Translating it yields CASSSGQGLDQPQHF.

This rearrangement joins TRBV29-1 to TRBJ2-1, with TRBD2 identical over 11 bases. The CDR3 is made up of 14 amino acids. V lost 7 bases, J lost 2 bases, and 4 bases stayed unmatched. CDR1 and CDR2 from the germline V gene are SQVTM and ANQGSEA. The chain's CDR3 is CSAEGLAAYNEQFF. The CDR3 DNA sequence: TGCAGCGCCGAGGGACTAGCGGCCTACAATGAGCAGTTCTTC.

The CDR3 region is CASSGVRQGFRFGANVLTF. In DNA, the CDR3 is TGTGCCAGCAGTGGCGTTAGACAGGGTTTCAGGTTCGGGGCCAACGTCCTGACTTTC. This chain uses TRBV6-1 with TRBJ2-6; 7 bases map to TRBD1. This CDR3 region has 19 residues. Germline lookup yields CDR1 MNHNS and CDR2 SASEGT. Trimming cost V 4 bases and J 4 bases; bases outside gene matches: 16.

The J gene is TRBJ1-5, the V gene TRBV27; D gene ambiguous. V lost 5 bases and J 4 bases, leaving 12 bases between the germline ends. The CDR3 is 14 residues long. The V gene's germline CDR1 is MNHEY and CDR2 SMNVEV (reference sequence). CDR3 protein: CASSKLHLNQPQHF. The CDR3 DNA reads TGTGCCAGCAGTAAGTTACACCTAAATCAGCCCCAGCATTTT.

This clone occurred a few times. V usage is TRBV5-1 and J usage is TRBJ2-2; D is ambiguous. Trimming shortened V by 4 bases and J by 3 bases, and 10 bases separated the two germline ends. The CDR3 sequence is 14 residues long. The germline gives CDR1 SGHRS, CDR2 YFSETQ. The CDR3 spells CASSGFSYTGELFF. DNA of the CDR3: TGCGCCAGCAGCGGTTTTAGTTACACCGGGGAGCTGTTTTTT.

The V and J genes are TRBV14 and TRBJ1-2; no clear D gene. Germline assignment: CDR1 SGHDN and CDR2 FVKESK. The CDR3 is 15 residues long. V shed 0 bases and J shed 5 bases, with 13 bases lying between them. The CDR3 here is CASSQDTRGTYGYTF. DNA of the CDR3: TGTGCCAGCAGCCAAGATACTCGGGGTACTTATGGCTACACCTTC.